This TCR beta chain was profiled in a study of blood T cells in healthy people across ages. Whole-study results and caveats: With unsorted PBMCs, a conclusive comparison of naive versus antigen-experienced cells was not possible.

A second about 6 to 12 cycle PCR used barcoded and J-beta primers. TCRdb itself ran the 5' RACE reads through MiXCR, one entry per CDR3 protein. The sample consists of about 780,000 distinct CDR3 sequences, 46% of them appearing once. This clonotype was recorded once. The antigen is not known. The sequence came from an elderly man in good health. Specimen: blood.

The CDR3 is CASSLVFRGRDTDTQYF. CDR3 nucleotides: TGCGCCAGCAGCTTGGTTTTCCGCGGGAGGGACACAGATACGCAGTATTTT. The chain employs TRBV5-1 and TRBJ2-3; 9 bases fit TRBD2. Looked up from germline, CDR1 is SGHRS and CDR2 is YFSETQ. CDR3 length: 17 residues. V shed 0 bases and J 2 bases; nucleotides not matched to a gene: 7.